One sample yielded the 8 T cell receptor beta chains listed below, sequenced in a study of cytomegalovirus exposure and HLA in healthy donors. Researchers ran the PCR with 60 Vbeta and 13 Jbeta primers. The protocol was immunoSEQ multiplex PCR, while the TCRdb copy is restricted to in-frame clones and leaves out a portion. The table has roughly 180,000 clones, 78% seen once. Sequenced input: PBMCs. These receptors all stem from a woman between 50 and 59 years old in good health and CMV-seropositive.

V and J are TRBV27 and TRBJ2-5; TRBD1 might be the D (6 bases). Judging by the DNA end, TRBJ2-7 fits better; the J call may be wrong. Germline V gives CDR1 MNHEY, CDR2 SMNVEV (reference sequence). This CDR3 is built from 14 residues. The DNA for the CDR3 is TGTGCCAGCAGTCCTACAGGGTACGGCTACGAGCAGTACTTC. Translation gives CASSPTGYGYEQYF.

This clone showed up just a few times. CDR3 nucleotide sequence: TGTGCCAGCAGGGGGCCCCAGGGTGGAGAGCAGTACTTC. Translated, it gives CASRGPQGGEQYF. The chain couples TRBV6-1 to TRBJ2-7; tentative D call: TRBD1 (5 bases). The CDR3 sequence is 13 residues long. Germline CDR1 is MNHNS and CDR2 is SASEGT. V was clipped by 6 bases and J by 7 bases, with 16 bases between them.

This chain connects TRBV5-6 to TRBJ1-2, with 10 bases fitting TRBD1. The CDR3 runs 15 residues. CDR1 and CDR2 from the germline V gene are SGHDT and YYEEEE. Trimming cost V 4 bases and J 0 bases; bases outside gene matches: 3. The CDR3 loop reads CASSPGQGANYGYTF. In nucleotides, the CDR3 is TGTGCCAGCAGCCCCGGACAGGGGGCTAACTATGGCTACACCTTC.

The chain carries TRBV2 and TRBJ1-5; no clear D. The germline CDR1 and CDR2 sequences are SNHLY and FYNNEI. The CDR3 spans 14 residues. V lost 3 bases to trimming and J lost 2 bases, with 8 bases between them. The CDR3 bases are TGTGCCAGCAGTGACCCCCGTCGCAATCAGCCCCAGCATTTT. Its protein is CASSDPRRNQPQHF.

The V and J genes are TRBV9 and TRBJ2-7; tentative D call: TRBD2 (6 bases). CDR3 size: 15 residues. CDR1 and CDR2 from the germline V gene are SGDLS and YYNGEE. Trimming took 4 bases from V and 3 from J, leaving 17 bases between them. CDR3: CASSRYGDSSYEQYF. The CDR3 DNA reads TGTGCCAGCAGCCGATACGGGGACTCGAGCTACGAGCAGTACTTC.

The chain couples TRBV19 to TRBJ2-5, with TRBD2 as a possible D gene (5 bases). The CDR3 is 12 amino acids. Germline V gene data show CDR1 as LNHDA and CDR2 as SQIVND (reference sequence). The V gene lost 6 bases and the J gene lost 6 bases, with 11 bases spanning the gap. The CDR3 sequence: CASSLEGQTQYF. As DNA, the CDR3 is TGTGCCAGTAGCCTAGAGGGTCAGACCCAGTACTTC.

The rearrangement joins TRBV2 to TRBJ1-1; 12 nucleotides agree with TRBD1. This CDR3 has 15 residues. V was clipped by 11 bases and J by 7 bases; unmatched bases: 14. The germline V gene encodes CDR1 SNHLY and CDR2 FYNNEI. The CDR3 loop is CADKLGQGARIEAFF. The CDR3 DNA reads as TGTGCCGACAAGTTGGGACAGGGGGCTAGGATTGAAGCTTTCTTT.

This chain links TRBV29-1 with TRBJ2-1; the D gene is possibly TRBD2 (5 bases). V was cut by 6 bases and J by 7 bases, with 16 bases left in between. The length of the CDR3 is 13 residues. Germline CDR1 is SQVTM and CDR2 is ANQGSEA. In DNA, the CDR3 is TGCAGCGTAAATGGACTGGCTTGGAATGAGCAGTTCTTC. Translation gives CSVNGLAWNEQFF.